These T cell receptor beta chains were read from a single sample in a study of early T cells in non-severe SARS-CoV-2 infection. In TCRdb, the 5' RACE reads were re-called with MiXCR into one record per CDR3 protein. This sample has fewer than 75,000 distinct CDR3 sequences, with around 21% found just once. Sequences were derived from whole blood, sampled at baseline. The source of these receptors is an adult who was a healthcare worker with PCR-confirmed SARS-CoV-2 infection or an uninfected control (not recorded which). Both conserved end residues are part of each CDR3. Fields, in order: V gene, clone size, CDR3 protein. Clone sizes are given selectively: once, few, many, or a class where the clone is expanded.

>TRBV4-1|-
CASSQVLAGGPKPYEQYF
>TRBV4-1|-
CASSLHWTGELFF
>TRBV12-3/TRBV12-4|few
CASSLGEANTEAFF
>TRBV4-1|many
CASSQRSGGGPSYNEQFF
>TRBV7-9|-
CASSPGTDNSPLHF
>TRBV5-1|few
CASSLRDTMNTEAFF
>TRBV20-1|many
CSARRTADYEQYF
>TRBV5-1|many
CASSPGQGVLSYEQYF
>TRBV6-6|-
CVSSSGTYEQYF
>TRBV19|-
CASSMRGEQFF
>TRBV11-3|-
CASSRRTGAYNEQFF
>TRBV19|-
CASSRNLARTQPQHF
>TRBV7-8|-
CASSRNRRDSRSNQPQHF
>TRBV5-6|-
CASSFSGTGVFYGYTF
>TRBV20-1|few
CSATEAGRVTEAFF
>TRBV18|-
CASSTGGNTIYF
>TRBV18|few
CASSSTGTTAGELFF
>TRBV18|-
CASSPRDSTEAFF
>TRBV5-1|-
CASSFNPTRYGYTF
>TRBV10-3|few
CAISARGRDSPLHF
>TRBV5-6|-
CASSLGTSLGPGELFF
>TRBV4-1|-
CASSQDELGTLTPLHF
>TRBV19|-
CASSVGARNEKLFF
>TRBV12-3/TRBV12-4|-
CASTPTGSDGYTF
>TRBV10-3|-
CAVRQGSDTQYF
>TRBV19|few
CATTGVYGYTF
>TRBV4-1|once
CASSQWGTGEEKLFF
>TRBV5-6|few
CASSGYSSGDVSYNEQFF
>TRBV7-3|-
CASSLNGRNTGELFF
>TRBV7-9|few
CASSLQNNYGYTF
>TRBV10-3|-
CAIRTELGSYGYTF
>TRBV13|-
CASSSRGLYEQYF
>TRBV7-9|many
CASSPVRTLQETQYF
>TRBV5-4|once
CASSPGLAGAFTDTQYF
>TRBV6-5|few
CASSLDRGSYEQFF
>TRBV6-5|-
CASSYSSLDTQYF
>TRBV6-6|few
CASSSKNEQFF